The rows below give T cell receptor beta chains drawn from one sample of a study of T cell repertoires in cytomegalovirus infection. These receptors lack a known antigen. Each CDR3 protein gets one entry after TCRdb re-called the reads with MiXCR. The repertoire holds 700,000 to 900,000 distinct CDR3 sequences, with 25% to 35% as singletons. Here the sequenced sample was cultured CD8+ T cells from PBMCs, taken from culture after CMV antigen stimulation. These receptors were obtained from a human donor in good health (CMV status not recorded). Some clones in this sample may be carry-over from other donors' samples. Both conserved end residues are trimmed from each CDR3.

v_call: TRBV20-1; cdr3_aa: SARDRDRGPYEQY
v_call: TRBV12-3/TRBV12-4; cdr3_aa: ASSWGLAGGTPSYNEQF
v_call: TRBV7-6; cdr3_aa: ASSPQTDLLRTDTQY
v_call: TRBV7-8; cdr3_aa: ASSLAIPAGELF
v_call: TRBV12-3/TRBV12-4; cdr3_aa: ASSYRDGPFNYGYT
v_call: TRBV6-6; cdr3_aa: ASSPTPGQARETQY
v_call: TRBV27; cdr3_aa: ASSSLEAKNIQY
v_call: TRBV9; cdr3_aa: ASSVAGTGGHNEQF
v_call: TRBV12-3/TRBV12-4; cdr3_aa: ASSLGSFSGNTIY
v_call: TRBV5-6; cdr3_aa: ASSPGINQPQH
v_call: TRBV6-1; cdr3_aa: ASSEIGASYGYT
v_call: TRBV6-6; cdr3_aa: ASSFIAGTGELF
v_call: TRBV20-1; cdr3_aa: SASDGTPTDTQY